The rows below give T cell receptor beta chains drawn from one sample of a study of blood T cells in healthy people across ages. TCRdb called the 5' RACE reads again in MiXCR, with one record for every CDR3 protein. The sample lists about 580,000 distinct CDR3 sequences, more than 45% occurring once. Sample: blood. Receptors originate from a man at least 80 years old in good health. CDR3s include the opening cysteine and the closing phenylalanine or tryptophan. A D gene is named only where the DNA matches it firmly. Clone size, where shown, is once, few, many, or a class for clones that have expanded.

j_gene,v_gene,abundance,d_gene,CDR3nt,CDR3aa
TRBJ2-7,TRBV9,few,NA,TGTGCCAGCAGCGTAGTCCCAGGGGGGAACTACGAGCAGTACTTC,CASSVVPGGNYEQYF
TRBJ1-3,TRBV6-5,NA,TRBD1,TGTGCCAGCAGTTCCCCGGGACAGGGAAACACCATATATTTT,CASSSPGQGNTIYF
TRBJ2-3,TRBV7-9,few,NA,TGTGCCAGCCACAGGCTGGGGGGATCAGGTACGCAGTATTTT,CASHRLGGSGTQYF
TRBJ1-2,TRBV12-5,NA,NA,TGTGCTAGTGGCACACGGGACGGGGCTAACTATGGCTACACCTTC,CASGTRDGANYGYTF
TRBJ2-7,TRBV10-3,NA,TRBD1,TGTGCCATCAGTGGGGACAGCTTCTCCTACGAGCAGTACTTC,CAISGDSFSYEQYF
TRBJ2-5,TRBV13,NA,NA,TGTGCCAGCAGCTTGATTATGGGGCGGGAGACCCAGTACTTC,CASSLIMGRETQYF
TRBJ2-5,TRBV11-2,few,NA,TGTGCCAGCAGCTCCGTCGGCCAAGAGACCCGGTACTTC,CASSSVGQETRYF
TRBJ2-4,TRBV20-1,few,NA,TGCAGTGCTCCCGGCCCGGTAGCGGGACAGATTCAGTACTTC,CSAPGPVAGQIQYF
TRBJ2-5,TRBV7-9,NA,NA,TGTGCCAGCAGCTTAGGTCGGCAGAGCCAAGAGACCCAGTACTTC,CASSLGRQSQETQYF
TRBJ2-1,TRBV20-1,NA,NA,TGCAGTGCTAGAGATCTCAATGAGCAGTTCTTC,CSARDLNEQFF
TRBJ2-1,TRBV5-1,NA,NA,TGCGCCAGCAGTCCATTTAGACAATACAATGAGCAGTTCTTC,CASSPFRQYNEQFF
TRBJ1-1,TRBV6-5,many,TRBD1,TGTGCCAGCATTAGACAGGGGATGACTGAAGCTTTCTTT,CASIRQGMTEAFF
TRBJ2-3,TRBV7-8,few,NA,TGTGCCAGCACCAACAGTGGGAGTTGGACAGATACGCAGTATTTT,CASTNSGSWTDTQYF
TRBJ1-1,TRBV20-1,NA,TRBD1,TGCAGTGCTAGCTTCCAACACACAGGGGGCGCGAGGACTGAAGCTTTCTTT,CSASFQHTGGARTEAFF
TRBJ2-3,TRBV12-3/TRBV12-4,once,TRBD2,TGTGCCAGCAGTAGCCCGGGGGGGAACACAGATACGCAGTATTTT,CASSSPGGNTDTQYF
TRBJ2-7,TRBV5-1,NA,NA,TGCGCCAGCAGCTTGGGGCCAGGGACCTACGAGCAGTACTTC,CASSLGPGTYEQYF
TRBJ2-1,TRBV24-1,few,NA,TGTGCCACCAGTGAAAGGACGGCGCGGACTTTATACAATGAGCAGTTCTTC,CATSERTARTLYNEQFF
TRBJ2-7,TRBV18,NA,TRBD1,TGTGCCAGCTCACCATCGACAGGGCCCTCCGAGCAGTACTTC,CASSPSTGPSEQYF
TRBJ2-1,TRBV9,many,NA,TGTGCCAGCAGCTTAGAGGGACAAAGCTCCTACAATGAGCAGTTCTTC,CASSLEGQSSYNEQFF
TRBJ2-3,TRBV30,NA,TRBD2,TGTGCCTGGTCAATCGGACTAGCGGGCAACACAGATACGCAGTATTTT,CAWSIGLAGNTDTQYF
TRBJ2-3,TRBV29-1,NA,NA,TGCAGCGTTGAAGGACCGGGACAAACGCAGTATTTT,CSVEGPGQTQYF
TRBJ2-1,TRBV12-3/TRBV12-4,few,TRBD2,TGTGCCAGCAGTTTCGCTAGCGGGGGAATCAATGAGCAGTTCTTC,CASSFASGGINEQFF
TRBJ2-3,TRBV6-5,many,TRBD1,TGTGCCAGCAGTTCCCGGGACAGACTCACAGATACGCAGTATTTT,CASSSRDRLTDTQYF
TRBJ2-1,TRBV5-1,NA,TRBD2,TGCGCCAGCAGCTTATCCCGACTAGCGTTGAACAATGAGCAGTTCTTC,CASSLSRLALNNEQFF
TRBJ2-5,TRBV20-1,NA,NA,TGCAGTGCTAGAGACAAGAACAGGGCTGGGGGCATCCAAGAGACCCAGTACTTC,CSARDKNRAGGIQETQYF
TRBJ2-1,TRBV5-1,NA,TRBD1,TGCGCCAGCAGCTTGGAGGGACAGGGGGCAATTTCCTACAATGAGCAGTTCTTC,CASSLEGQGAISYNEQFF
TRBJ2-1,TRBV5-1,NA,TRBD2,TGCGCCAGCAGAGTAGCGGGAGGCATTGAGCAGTTCTTC,CASRVAGGIEQFF
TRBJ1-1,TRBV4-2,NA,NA,TGTGCCAGCAGCCAAGATCAGAGCTCACTGGGGTTGAACACTGAAGCTTTCTTT,CASSQDQSSLGLNTEAFF
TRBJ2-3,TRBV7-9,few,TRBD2,TGTGCCAGCAGCTTCGTGGGAGGGACGGATAGCACAGATACGCAGTATTTT,CASSFVGGTDSTDTQYF
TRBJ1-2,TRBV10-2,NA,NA,TGCGCCAGCAGTGAGTCGACTCTTCTGCCCGCAATGATCTACGGCTACACCTTC,CASSESTLLPAMIYGYTF
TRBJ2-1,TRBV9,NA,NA,TGTGCCAGCAGCGTAGAGGCGTACAGCTCCTACAATGAGCAGTTCTTC,CASSVEAYSSYNEQFF
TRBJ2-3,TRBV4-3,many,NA,TGCGCCAGCAGCCATGCGGGGCATACGCAGTATTTT,CASSHAGHTQYF
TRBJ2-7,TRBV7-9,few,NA,TGTTCCAGCAGCTTAGTGGGCTACGAGCAGTACTTC,CSSSLVGYEQYF
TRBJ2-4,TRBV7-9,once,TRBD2,TGTGCCAGCAGCCTAAGCGGGAGGGCAGCCAAAAACATTCAGTACTTC,CASSLSGRAAKNIQYF
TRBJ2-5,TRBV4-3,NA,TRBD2,TGCGCCAGCAGCCAAGGTGGCGGGAGGGGCCAGTACTTC,CASSQGGGRGQYF
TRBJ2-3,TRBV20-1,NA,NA,TGCAGTGCTAGTGGAGGAACCACAGATACGCAGTATTTT,CSASGGTTDTQYF
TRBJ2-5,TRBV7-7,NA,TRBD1,TGTGCTAGCAGCTCAACCCGGGACAGGGGAGAGACCCAGTACTTC,CASSSTRDRGETQYF
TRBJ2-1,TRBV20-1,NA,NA,TGCAGTGCTACCAGCGGACTCTACAATGAGCAGTTCTTC,CSATSGLYNEQFF
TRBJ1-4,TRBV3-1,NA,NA,TGTGCCAGCAGCCAAGATGTCGGGCAGAAAGAAAAACTGTTTTTT,CASSQDVGQKEKLFF
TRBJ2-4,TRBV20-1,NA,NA,TGCAGTGCTAACCAGGGCGGTTCGGCCAAAAACATTCAGTACTTC,CSANQGGSAKNIQYF
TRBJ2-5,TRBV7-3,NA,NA,TGTGCCAGCAGCTCAAACACGGGAGAGACCCAGTACTTC,CASSSNTGETQYF
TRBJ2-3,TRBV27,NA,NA,TGTGCCAGCAGCGCCGCCGGACAGACAAGACGCACAGATACGCAGTATTTT,CASSAAGQTRRTDTQYF
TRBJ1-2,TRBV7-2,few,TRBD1,TGTGCCAGCGGACGTGACGGTGGGACAGGGAAATACTATGGCTACACCTTC,CASGRDGGTGKYYGYTF
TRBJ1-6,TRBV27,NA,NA,TGTGCCAGCAGTGAAGGATCACCCCTCCACTTT,CASSEGSPLHF
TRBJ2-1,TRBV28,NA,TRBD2,TGTGCCAGCAGTTCTAGCGGGAGCGGAGGCAATGAGCAGTTCTTC,CASSSSGSGGNEQFF
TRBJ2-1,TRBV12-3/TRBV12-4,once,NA,TGTGCCAGCAGTTCCCGGGCCAGCTCCTACAATGAGCAGTTCTTC,CASSSRASSYNEQFF
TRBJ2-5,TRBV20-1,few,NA,TGCAGTGCAAACCCCACGGCGGGGTCGGAGACCCAGTACTTC,CSANPTAGSETQYF
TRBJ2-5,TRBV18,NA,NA,TGTGCCAGCTCACAAAGCCCGGAGACCCAGTACTTC,CASSQSPETQYF
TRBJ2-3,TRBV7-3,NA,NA,TGTGCCAGCAGCTCGCCTAGCGATGGCACAGATACGCAGTATTTT,CASSSPSDGTDTQYF
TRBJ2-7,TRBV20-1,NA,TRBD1,TGCAGTGCTAGGATGGGACAGGGTGGTAGCGAGCAGTACTTC,CSARMGQGGSEQYF
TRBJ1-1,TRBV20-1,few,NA,TGCAGTGCTAGATTGGACAGGAACACTGAAGCTTTCTTT,CSARLDRNTEAFF
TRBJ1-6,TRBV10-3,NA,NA,TGTGCCATCAGACAATCGACGGTGGGGAATTCACCCCTCCACTTT,CAIRQSTVGNSPLHF
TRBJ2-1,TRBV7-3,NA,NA,TGTGCCAGCAGCTTTAACGGGGCCTCCTACAATGAGCAGTTCTTC,CASSFNGASYNEQFF
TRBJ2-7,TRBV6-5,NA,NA,TGTGCCACTGCATCTGCGTCGGACAGCTCCTACGAGCAGTACTTC,CATASASDSSYEQYF
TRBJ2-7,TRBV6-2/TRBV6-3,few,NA,TGTGCCACCTTCAAGGGGGGCGCCCCCTACGAGCAGTACTTC,CATFKGGAPYEQYF